This TCR beta chain was observed in a study of CD8+ T cells in alopecia areata. Study conclusions and caveats: Scalp clonality and expanded CD8+ clones among the top 100 showed significant decreases with tofacitinib. Besides other cells, scalp samples also yield sequences of resident alphabeta T cells from normal skin.

Note on this clone: The antigen is unknown.

Treatment described: oral pan-JAK inhibitor, 5-10 mg twice daily. The V end lost 2 bases, the J end lost 3 bases, and 6 bases lay between the germline ends. Per germline, CDR1 KGHSH and CDR2 LQKENI. The length of the CDR3 is 13 residues. Extraction and reverse transcription of RNA yielded cDNA as the sequencing template. Assay used: immunoSEQ multiplex PCR; TCRdb lists only in-frame clones, some missing. The table includes 180,000 or so clones, about 62% detected once. This TCR derives from a human donor with alopecia areata. The chain has TRBV18 and TRBJ2-3; D ambiguous. The sequenced sample was CD4+ T cells sorted from blood, obtained at week 24, from a patient treated with tofacitinib. In nucleotides, the CDR3 is TGTGCCAGCTCACCAACGACAACAGATACGCAGTATTTT. Its protein product is CASSPTTTDTQYF.